This is a list of T cell receptor beta chains from one sample in a study of cytomegalovirus exposure and HLA in healthy donors. Clones were read by immunoSEQ multiplex PCR, and TCRdb kept only the in-frame ones, dropping some. The data hold over 110,000 clones, with 82% observed a single time. The material sequenced was PBMCs. The receptors here all came from a male donor in good health and CMV-seronegative. The CDR3 runs from the conserved cysteine through the conserved F or W. A D gene is named only where the DNA matches it firmly. Size is stated for part of the rows, as once, few or many counts, or as a class when the clone is expanded.

J	D	V	size	CDR3	DNA
TRBJ2-1	TRBD1	TRBV7-9	NA	CASSFKVGTGSSNEQFF	TGTGCCAGCAGCTTCAAGGTCGGGACAGGGTCTAGCAATGAGCAGTTCTTC
TRBJ2-1	NA	TRBV27	NA	CASSFWDTYNEQFF	TGTGCCAGCAGTTTTTGGGACACCTACAATGAGCAGTTCTTC
TRBJ2-3	NA	TRBV4-2	NA	CASSPAGAGATDTQYF	TGTGCCAGCAGCCCCGCAGGGGCGGGAGCCACAGATACGCAGTATTTT
TRBJ2-7	NA	TRBV20-1	NA	CSAPPNYEQYF	TGCAGTGCCCCCCCCAACTACGAGCAGTACTTC
TRBJ2-1	TRBD2	TRBV4-3	NA	CASSQLTQDSGIRNEQFF	TGCGCCAGCAGCCAACTCACCCAGGATAGCGGGATTAGGAATGAGCAGTTCTTC
TRBJ2-2	TRBD1	TRBV19	NA	CASSGGQVLTGELFF	TGTGCCAGTAGTGGAGGACAGGTCTTAACCGGGGAGCTGTTTTTT
TRBJ2-3	NA	TRBV27	NA	CASMPGGKTDTQYF	TGTGCCAGCATGCCCGGGGGAAAAACAGATACGCAGTATTTT
TRBJ1-1	NA	TRBV27	NA	CASSLSIGTPPAEAFF	TGTGCCAGCAGTTTATCGATTGGGACTCCCCCGGCTGAAGCTTTCTTT
TRBJ2-7	NA	TRBV29-1	NA	CSVTSGTYEQYF	TGCAGCGTTACGAGCGGTACCTACGAGCAGTACTTC
TRBJ2-4	TRBD1	TRBV4-1	NA	CASSPTGGKNIQYF	TGCGCCAGCAGCCCAACAGGGGGTAAAAACATTCAGTACTTC
TRBJ1-5	TRBD1	TRBV18	NA	CASSPLTGQPQHF	TGTGCCAGCTCACCCTTGACAGGGCAGCCCCAGCATTTT
TRBJ2-2	NA	TRBV6-5	NA	CASSPGPGRGGELFF	TGTGCCAGCAGTCCTGGACCCGGTAGGGGCGGGGAGCTGTTTTTT
TRBJ1-3	NA	TRBV7-2	NA	CASSLVHALSGNTIYF	TGTGCCAGCAGCTTAGTACACGCTCTCTCTGGAAACACCATATATTTT
TRBJ2-7	NA	TRBV4-3	NA	CASSQAIAGYEQYF	TGCGCCAGCAGCCAAGCGATAGCTGGGTACGAGCAGTACTTC
TRBJ1-1	NA	TRBV27	NA	CASSSFTPLEAFF	TGTGCCAGCAGTTCATTCACACCGCTTGAAGCTTTCTTT
TRBJ2-3	TRBD1	TRBV7-9	NA	CASSLPRTGGKGTDTQYF	TGTGCCAGCAGCTTACCGAGGACAGGGGGAAAGGGAACAGATACGCAGTATTTT
TRBJ2-1	NA	TRBV29-1	NA	CSVWTVTYNEQFF	TGCAGCGTGTGGACAGTAACCTACAATGAGCAGTTCTTC
TRBJ1-1	TRBD1	TRBV6-6	once	CASSYSTGGPNTEAFF	TGTGCCAGCAGTTACTCGACAGGGGGCCCGAACACTGAAGCTTTCTTT
TRBJ2-3	TRBD2	TRBV4-2	once	CASSQQGLAGGPSTDTQYF	TGTGCCAGCAGCCAGCAGGGACTAGCGGGAGGGCCTAGCACAGATACGCAGTATTTT
TRBJ2-1	NA	TRBV28	NA	CASSLFRGTYNEQFF	TGTGCCAGCAGTTTATTCCGGGGGACTTACAATGAGCAGTTCTTC
TRBJ2-7	TRBD1	TRBV6-6	NA	CASSTDRVDEQYF	TGTGCCAGCAGTACAGACAGGGTAGACGAGCAGTACTTC
TRBJ2-7	NA	TRBV30	NA	CAWSVDSFSYEQYF	TGTGCCTGGAGTGTGGACTCCTTCTCCTACGAGCAGTACTTC
TRBJ2-1	TRBD2	TRBV6-5	NA	CASSYSNSGRDTQFF	TGTGCCAGCAGTTACTCGAACAGCGGGAGGGATACTCAGTTCTTC
TRBJ1-5	NA	TRBV2	once	CASRSRGTYSNQPQHF	TGTGCCAGCAGGAGCCGGGGGACTTATAGCAATCAGCCCCAGCATTTT
TRBJ2-5	NA	TRBV5-4	NA	CASSLVIGTHEETQYF	TGTGCCAGCAGCTTGGTTATAGGGACTCATGAAGAGACCCAGTACTTC
TRBJ1-5	NA	TRBV7-9	NA	CASSNGLLNQPQHF	TGTGCCAGCAGCAACGGACTGCTAAATCAGCCCCAGCATTTT
TRBJ2-5	TRBD2	TRBV5-4	NA	CASSNLLAGGVETQYF	TGTGCCAGCAGCAACCTCCTAGCGGGAGGGGTAGAGACCCAGTACTTC
TRBJ2-3	NA	TRBV10-2	once	CASSAHGARTDTQYF	TGCGCCAGCAGTGCCCACGGAGCGCGCACAGATACGCAGTATTTT
TRBJ2-6	TRBD1	TRBV18	NA	CASSRPPGQGSGANVLTF	TGTGCCAGCTCACGGCCTCCGGGACAGGGGTCTGGGGCCAACGTCCTGACTTTC
TRBJ2-7	NA	TRBV7-9	NA	CASSWELRAPYEQYF	TGTGCCAGCAGCTGGGAGCTACGAGCCCCCTACGAGCAGTACTTC
TRBJ1-3	NA	TRBV30	NA	CAWDRTGNTIYF	TGTGCCTGGGATAGGACAGGAAACACCATATATTTT
TRBJ1-5	NA	TRBV27	NA	CASSFGGGPNQPQHF	TGTGCCAGCAGTTTTGGCGGGGGGCCAAATCAGCCCCAGCATTTT
TRBJ1-4	NA	TRBV27	NA	CASSLSATPSGKLFF	TGTGCCAGCAGTTTATCGGCCACCCCATCGGGGAAACTGTTTTTT
TRBJ1-2	TRBD1	TRBV2	NA	CASSEGTGVYGYTF	TGTGCCAGCAGTGAGGGGACAGGGGTTTATGGCTACACCTTC
TRBJ1-4	NA	TRBV7-8	NA	CASSPAANEKLFF	TGTGCCAGCAGCCCGGCGGCTAATGAAAAACTGTTTTTT
TRBJ2-2	TRBD2	TRBV28	few	CASRLGTSGSFGELFF	TGTGCCAGCAGACTCGGGACTAGCGGGAGTTTCGGGGAGCTGTTTTTT